This is a list of T cell receptor beta chains from one sample in a study of blood T cell repertoires in COVID-19. Measured with immunoSEQ multiplex PCR; TCRdb has only the in-frame clones, and not every one. Among a few hundred thousand clones listed, 82% were seen once. Sequences were obtained from peripheral blood. These receptors came from a woman aged 18-29 years with acute or convalescent COVID-19. Each CDR3 is given with its conserved first and last residue. Each record gives: J gene, clone size, CDR3 length, V gene, D gene, CDR3 DNA, CDR3 protein. The D gene is left open where the match is weak. The listing skips clone size in some rows; elsewhere it reads once, few, many or a size class.

TRBJ1-5 | - | 16 | TRBV6-1 | - | TGTGCCAGCAGTGAGCCGGGTCCGACGTCTAATCAGCCCCAGCATTTT | CASSEPGPTSNQPQHF
TRBJ1-2 | - | 14 | TRBV7-2 | - | TGTGCCAGCAGCCCCGGGAGGCTTAACTATGGCTACACCTTC | CASSPGRLNYGYTF
TRBJ1-2 | - | 14 | TRBV7-9 | - | TGTGCCAGCAGAGGTGGGGGGGATGCCTATGGCTACACCTTC | CASRGGGDAYGYTF
TRBJ1-4 | - | 11 | TRBV11-2 | - | TGTGCCAGCAGCTTAGGAGGTGGGCTGTTTTTT | CASSLGGGLFF
TRBJ1-1 | - | 13 | TRBV12-3/TRBV12-4 | - | TGTGCCAGCAGTTTGCGGGGGAACACTGAAGCTTTCTTT | CASSLRGNTEAFF
TRBJ2-7 | - | 19 | TRBV6-6 | TRBD2 | TGTGCCAGCAGTCCCCGGACTAGCGGGAGGGCCCATACCTCCTACGAGCAGTACTTC | CASSPRTSGRAHTSYEQYF
TRBJ1-6 | - | 16 | TRBV5-4 | TRBD1 | TGTGCCAGCAGCTTGAACAGGGGAGTGAATGATTCACCCCTCCACTTT | CASSLNRGVNDSPLHF
TRBJ2-6 | - | 15 | TRBV14 | TRBD1 | TGTGCCAGCAGCCAAGACACAGGGGCGGTCAGTGTCCTGACTTTC | CASSQDTGAVSVLTF
TRBJ2-1 | - | 16 | TRBV13 | TRBD2 | TGTGCCAGCAGCTTAGTGAGGGAGGGCCCCTACAATGAGCAGTTCTTC | CASSLVREGPYNEQFF
TRBJ1-1 | - | 14 | TRBV7-2 | - | TGTGCCAGCAGCTTTTTAGGGGCGAACACTGAAGCTTTCTTT | CASSFLGANTEAFF
TRBJ2-1 | - | 15 | TRBV15 | - | TGTGCCACGACCCCGCGGGGAAGGTCCTACAATGAGCAGTTCTTC | CATTPRGRSYNEQFF
TRBJ1-2 | - | 15 | TRBV18 | TRBD1 | TGTGCCAGCTCACCAGGGACAGACTATAACTATGGCTACACCTTC | CASSPGTDYNYGYTF
TRBJ2-7 | - | 12 | TRBV7-9 | - | TGTGCCAGCAGTTTGATTATGAGGGAGCAGTACTTC | CASSLIMREQYF
TRBJ1-1 | - | 17 | TRBV2 | - | TGTGCCAGCAGTGATAGGAGGGAGGAGGTGAGGAACACTGAAGCTTTCTTT | CASSDRREEVRNTEAFF
TRBJ2-3 | - | 13 | TRBV19 | - | TGTGCCAGTAGTAACACAGGGTCCAATACGCAGTATTTT | CASSNTGSNTQYF
TRBJ1-2 | few | 13 | TRBV29-1 | - | TGCAGCGTTGAAGATTATATCGGGGGAGGCTACACCTTC | CSVEDYIGGGYTF
TRBJ2-2 | - | 15 | TRBV7-6 | TRBD1 | TGTGCCAGCAGCCCTGGGACAGGGTACACCGGGGAGCTGTTTTTT | CASSPGTGYTGELFF
TRBJ2-1 | once | 16 | TRBV7-2 | - | TGTGCCAGCAGCTTACAGTCGCAGGGAGGGGGCAATGAGCAGTTCTTC | CASSLQSQGGGNEQFF
TRBJ2-1 | - | 13 | TRBV7-9 | - | TGTGCCAGCAGCCCGGACTGGTCCAATGAGCAGTTCTTC | CASSPDWSNEQFF
TRBJ2-7 | - | 17 | TRBV4-1 | TRBD2 | TGCGCCAGCAGCCAAGATCCCGTTCTAGCGGGCCCCTACGAGCAGTACTTC | CASSQDPVLAGPYEQYF
TRBJ2-7 | - | 15 | TRBV7-2 | - | TGTGCCAGCAGCTTAGTAGTGGGTAGCGGCTACGAGCAGTACTTC | CASSLVVGSGYEQYF
TRBJ2-5 | - | 17 | TRBV14 | TRBD2 | TGTGCCAGCAGCCTAGAAAGCGGGACTAGTTTTTCCGAGACCCAGTACTTC | CASSLESGTSFSETQYF
TRBJ1-2 | once | 13 | TRBV30 | TRBD1 | TGTGCCTGGAGTGTAATGACAGGGGTCGGCTACACCTTC | CAWSVMTGVGYTF
TRBJ1-6 | - | 15 | TRBV9 | TRBD1 | TGTGCCAGCAGCGCAACCGGGACAGGCGGGACACCCCTCCACTTT | CASSATGTGGTPLHF
TRBJ1-2 | - | 12 | TRBV14 | - | TGTGCCAGCAGCCGGGGCCTGTGGGGCTACACCTTC | CASSRGLWGYTF
TRBJ2-7 | - | 13 | TRBV2 | TRBD1 | TGTGCCAGCTTAGGGACAGGGCGTCGGGAGCAGTACTTC | CASLGTGRREQYF
TRBJ2-2 | - | 14 | TRBV13 | - | TGTGCCAGCAGCGTACTGTTATCCACCGGGGAGCTGTTTTTT | CASSVLLSTGELFF
TRBJ2-1 | - | 16 | TRBV5-5 | TRBD1 | TGTGCCAGCACCCCCCCCTCGGGACAGGAGTACAATGAGCAGTTCTTC | CASTPPSGQEYNEQFF
TRBJ1-1 | - | 13 | TRBV14 | - | TGTGCCAGCAGCCAAAACAGGGTAGCTGAAGCTTTCTTT | CASSQNRVAEAFF
TRBJ2-7 | few | 16 | TRBV18 | TRBD2 | TGTGCCAGCTCACCGAGGACTAGCGGGTCTTCCTACGAGCAGTACTTC | CASSPRTSGSSYEQYF